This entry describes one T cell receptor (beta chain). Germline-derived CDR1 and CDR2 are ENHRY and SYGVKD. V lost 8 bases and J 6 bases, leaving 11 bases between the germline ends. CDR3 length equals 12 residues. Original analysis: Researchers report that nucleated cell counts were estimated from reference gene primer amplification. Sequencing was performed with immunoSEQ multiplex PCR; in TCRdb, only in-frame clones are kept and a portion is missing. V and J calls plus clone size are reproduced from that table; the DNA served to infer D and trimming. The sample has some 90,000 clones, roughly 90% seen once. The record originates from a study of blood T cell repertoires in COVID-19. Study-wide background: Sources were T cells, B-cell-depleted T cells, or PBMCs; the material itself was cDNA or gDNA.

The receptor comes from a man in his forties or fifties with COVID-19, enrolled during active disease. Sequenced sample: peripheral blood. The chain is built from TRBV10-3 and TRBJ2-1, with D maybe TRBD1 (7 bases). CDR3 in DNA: TGTGCCATCGCGGGACAGACCAATGAGCAGTTCTTC. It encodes CAIAGQTNEQFF.